The present T cell receptor (beta chain) was sequenced within a study of identifying expanded T cells in peripheral blood. This clone was counted many times. V lost 3 bases to trimming and J lost 2 bases, with 16 bases between them. The length of the CDR3 is 16 residues. Germline CDR1 SGHAT, CDR2 FQNNGV. TCRdb's copy holds only in-frame clones and misses some; the assay was immunoSEQ multiplex PCR. The sample lists 70,000 to 100,000 clones; around 86% were seen once. The rearrangement joins TRBV11-2 to TRBJ1-1; perhaps TRBD1 as D (5 bases). This TCR was recovered from a person between 18 and 75 years old in good health. The sequencing sample was made of blood. The CDR3 loop is CASSFGPWGPNTEAFF. The DNA of the CDR3 is TGTGCCAGCAGCTTCGGGCCCTGGGGCCCCAACACTGAAGCTTTCTTT.